This TCR beta chain was observed in a study of PD-1 blockade in classical Hodgkin lymphoma. Measured with immunoSEQ multiplex PCR; TCRdb has only the in-frame clones, and not every one. The table records roughly 27,000 clones, more than 70% of them present only once. The sample's time point: newly diagnosed, previously untreated cHL patient sample. Negative selection with magnetic separation was used to purify CD4+ T cells from thawed PBMCs. Per germline, CDR1 ENHRY and CDR2 SYGVKD. This CDR3 spans 15 amino acids. The ends lost 0 bases at V and 7 bases at J; junction bases unmatched: 4. Specimen: CD4+ T cells from blood. The rearrangement uses TRBV10-3 and TRBJ2-1; 9 bases are shared with TRBD2. The clonotype originates from a human donor with classical Hodgkin lymphoma. CDR3 coding DNA: TGTGCCATCAGTGAGTCGATAGCGGGAGCAAATGAGCAGTTCTTC. Translation gives CAISESIAGANEQFF.